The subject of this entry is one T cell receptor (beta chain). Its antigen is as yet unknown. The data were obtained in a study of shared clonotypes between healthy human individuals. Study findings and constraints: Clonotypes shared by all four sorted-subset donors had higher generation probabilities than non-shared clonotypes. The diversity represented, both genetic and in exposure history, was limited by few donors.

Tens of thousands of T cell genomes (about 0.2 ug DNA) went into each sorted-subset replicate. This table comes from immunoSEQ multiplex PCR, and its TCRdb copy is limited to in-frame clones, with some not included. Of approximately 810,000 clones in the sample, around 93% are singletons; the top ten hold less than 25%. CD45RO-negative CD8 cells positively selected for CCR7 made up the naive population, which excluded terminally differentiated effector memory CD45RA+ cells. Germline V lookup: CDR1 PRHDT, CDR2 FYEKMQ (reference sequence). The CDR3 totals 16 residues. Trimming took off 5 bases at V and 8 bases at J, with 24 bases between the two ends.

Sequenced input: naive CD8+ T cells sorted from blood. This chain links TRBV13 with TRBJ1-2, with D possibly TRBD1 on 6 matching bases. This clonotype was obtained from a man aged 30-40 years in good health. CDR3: CASSPGLGTSDSGYTF. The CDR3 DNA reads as TGTGCCAGCAGCCCCGGGTTAGGGACATCGGACAGCGGCTACACCTTC.